The sequence of this T cell receptor (beta chain) was determined in a study of blood T cell repertoires in COVID-19. Study processing details: Reference gene primer amplification in the assay estimated nucleated cell counts. Data came from immunoSEQ multiplex PCR; TCRdb stores just in-frame clones and leaves some out. V, J and clone size reflect that table, while D and trimming were determined from the DNA. The sample contains about 200,000 clones, approximately 80% of which appear only once. Deletions cut 1 base from V and 9 bases from J, with 7 bases between. This CDR3 spans 12 amino acids. Germline V CDR1 and CDR2: SGHAT, FQNNGV.

The chain employs TRBV11-2 and TRBJ2-1, with D maybe TRBD1 (5 bases). Sequencing was carried out using peripheral blood. This sequence originates from a man between 60 and 75 years old with COVID-19, enrolled during active disease. This CDR3 reads CASSLGGGEQFF. CDR3 bases: TGTGCCAGCAGCTTAGGGGGCGGTGAGCAGTTCTTC.